These 27 T cell receptor beta chains share one sample of origin, sequenced in a study of control samples from healthy donors and cancer patients. Generated by immunoSEQ multiplex PCR, the TCRdb table keeps only in-frame clones and is missing some. This sample has 85,000 to 90,000 clones, with more than 75% found just once. The sequencing sample was made of blood. Receptors were obtained from a woman in her thirties or forties in good health.

V and J are TRBV4-1 and TRBJ2-5; 8 bases are shared with TRBD1. Germline trimming cut 5 bases from V and 1 base from J; bases unmatched to any gene: 3. The CDR3 is 14 residues long. Germline lookup yields CDR1 MGHRA and CDR2 YSYEKL. The CDR3: CASSIGQGQETQYF. In nucleotides, the CDR3 is TGCGCCAGCAGCATCGGACAGGGCCAAGAGACCCAGTACTTC.

The genes are TRBV6-5 and TRBJ1-2; 11 bases match TRBD1. Germline CDR1 is MNHEY and CDR2 is SVGAGI. The CDR3 covers 15 residues. J lost 0 bases, V lost 6 bases, and 3 bases had no gene match. CDR3 in DNA: TGTGCCAGCAGAGGACAGGGGGCGTCTAACTATGGCTACACCTTC. Translation gives CASRGQGASNYGYTF.

This clone appeared a few times. The chain has TRBV30 and TRBJ1-2; no reliable D call. This CDR3 has 11 residues. Per germline, CDR1 GTSNPN and CDR2 SVGIG (reference sequence). V was clipped by 3 bases and J by 7 bases, with 9 bases between them. The CDR3 nucleotides are TGTGCCTGGAGGTGGGCGGGTGGCTACACCTTC. Protein: CAWRWAGGYTF.

This chain joins TRBV5-1 and TRBJ2-4, with D possibly TRBD1 on 5 matching bases. V lost 1 base and J 6 bases, leaving 8 bases between the germline ends. Germline V gene lookup returns CDR1 SGHRS and CDR2 YFSETQ. The CDR3 is 13 amino acids. CDR3 in DNA: TGCGCCAGCAGCTTGTGGGGCCTAAACATTCAGTACTTC. This encodes CASSLWGLNIQYF.

The CDR3 bases are TGCAGCGTTGTGTGGCAGTTTAACTATGGCTACACCTTC. It translates to CSVVWQFNYGYTF. The genes are TRBV29-1 and TRBJ1-2; D gene unclear. The CDR3 runs 13 residues. The germline V gene has CDR1 SQVTM and CDR2 ANQGSEA. V lost 4 bases and J 1 base, leaving 10 bases between the germline ends.

The chain combines TRBV7-9 with TRBJ1-4; maybe TRBD1 (5 bases). The V end lost 5 bases, the J end lost 10 bases, and 11 bases lay between the germline ends. This CDR3 contains 12 residues. The germline CDR1 and CDR2 sequences are SEHNR and FQNEAQ (reference sequence). The DNA for the CDR3 is TGTGCCAGCAGCGCCCCCCAGGGAAAACTGTTTTTT. Residues: CASSAPQGKLFF.

This clone occurred a few times. This rearrangement joins TRBV11-3 to TRBJ2-2; TRBD2 might be the D (5 bases). The CDR3 consists of 15 residues. Germline V CDR1 and CDR2: SGHNT, YENEEA. The germline V and J ends were trimmed by 5 bases and 0 bases, with 10 bases remaining between them. CDR3 loop: CASSRDQTNTGELFF. The CDR3, as DNA: TGTGCCAGCAGCCGGGATCAAACGAACACCGGGGAGCTGTTTTTT.

The chain joins TRBV30 to TRBJ2-3; 12 bases fit TRBD1. Trimming cost V 3 bases and J 5 bases; bases outside gene matches: 15. CDR3 size: 18 residues. CDR1 and CDR2 (germline): GTSNPN, SVGIG (reference sequence). DNA for the CDR3: TGTGCCTGGAGCCACCATAGGGGGACAGGGGGCGCGAAAGATACGCAGTATTTT. Translating gives CAWSHHRGTGGAKDTQYF.

The CDR3 coding sequence is TGTGCCAGCAGCTTAGCGTCCCAGTCTACGAATTCACCCCTCCACTTT. Protein sequence: CASSLASQSTNSPLHF. The V call is TRBV7-8, the J call TRBJ1-6; D not resolved. Germline CDR1 reads SGHVS; CDR2 reads FQNEAQ. V was clipped by 0 bases and J by 7 bases, with 13 bases between them. The CDR3 loop spans 16 amino acids.

The V gene is TRBV11-1, the J gene TRBJ2-1; possibly TRBD2 for D (7 bases). Deletions cut 6 bases from V and 4 bases from J, with 16 bases between. CDR1 SGHAT and CDR2 FQDESV come from the germline V gene (reference sequence). CDR3 length: 15 amino acids. In DNA form, the CDR3 reads TGTGCCAGCAGAGGATACGGGGGGCTATACAATGAGCAGTTCTTC. It translates to CASRGYGGLYNEQFF.

The CDR3, as DNA: TGTGCCAGCAGCGCGACGACCGGGACTAGCGGATACACAGATACGCAGTATTTT. This sequence encodes CASSATTGTSGYTDTQYF. The chain joins TRBV9 to TRBJ2-3, with 11 bases identical to TRBD2. V lost 3 bases, J lost 2 bases, and 11 bases stayed unmatched. In germline, CDR1 is SGDLS, CDR2 YYNGEE. The CDR3 contains 18 residues.

The genes are TRBV4-2 and TRBJ1-1; D remains unclear. The CDR3 extends over 14 amino acids. The V end lost 4 bases, the J end lost 8 bases, and 17 bases lay between the germline ends. CDR1 is LGHNA, CDR2 YNFKEQ, per germline. CDR3 in DNA: TGTGCCAGCAGCCCATCGAAGACAACGCCAGAAGCTTTCTTT. It is translated as CASSPSKTTPEAFF.

This clone was seen a handful of times. The chain joins TRBV20-1 to TRBJ1-4; D unresolved. CDR3 length: 14 amino acids. Deletions cut 3 bases from V and 3 bases from J, with 11 bases between. The germline V gene has CDR1 DFQATT and CDR2 SNEGSKA (reference sequence). The DNA of the CDR3 is TGCAGTGCTAGTTCGGGAGGGCCTAATGAAAAACTGTTTTTT. It yields the protein CSASSGGPNEKLFF.

J is TRBJ1-6 and V is TRBV5-1; tentatively, D is TRBD1 (5 bases). Trimming left V 1 base short and J 7 bases short, with 21 bases between. Germline V gives CDR1 SGHRS, CDR2 YFSETQ. This CDR3 has 18 amino acids. CDR3 sequence reads: CASSLNWVGAAGNSPLHF. For the CDR3, the DNA is TGCGCCAGCAGCTTGAATTGGGTCGGGGCAGCTGGGAATTCACCCCTCCACTTT. The full variable domain, rest sourced from reference TRBV5-1 and TRBJ1-6, is KAGVTQTPRYLIKTRGQQVTLSCSPISGHRSVSWYQQTPGQGLQFLFEYFSETQRNKGNFPGRFSGRQFSNSRSEMNVSTLELGDSALYLCASSLNWVGAAGNSPLHFGNGTRLTVT.

V and J are TRBV5-1 and TRBJ2-5; the match to TRBD2 covers 13 bases. Germline values: CDR1 SGHRS, CDR2 YFSETQ. V trimming: 4 bases; J trimming: 4 bases; junction bases outside the gene matches: 7. The CDR3 loop spans 16 amino acids. CDR3 region: CASSITSGGGRETQYF. The CDR3 DNA sequence: TGCGCCAGCAGCATTACTAGCGGGGGGGGGCGAGAGACCCAGTACTTC.

The chain employs TRBV15 and TRBJ1-1, with D perhaps TRBD1 (5 bases). CDR3 size: 13 residues. Germline CDR1 is LNHNV and CDR2 is YYDKDF (reference sequence). Trimming took 6 bases from V and 10 from J, leaving 18 bases between them. Written as DNA, the CDR3 is TGTGCCACCAGGTCGAGGTGGGGCGGGGGAGCTTTCTTT. Translated: CATRSRWGGGAFF.

The chain is built from TRBV2 and TRBJ1-4; 9 nucleotides line up with TRBD1. The V gene end was trimmed by 7 bases and the J gene end by 7 bases; junction bases not matched to a gene: 4. The CDR3 loop spans 13 amino acids. The germline V gene has CDR1 SNHLY and CDR2 FYNNEI. CDR3 DNA sequence: TGTGCCAGCACTAGACAGGGGGTTGAAAAACTGTTTTTT. It yields the protein CASTRQGVEKLFF.

To note about this clone: Other DNA sequences within the sample encode an identical CDR3. The V gene is TRBV3-1 (or the pseudogene TRBV3-2), the J gene TRBJ2-2; D is uncertain. CDR1 is LGHDT, CDR2 YNNKEL, per germline (reference sequence). V lost 3 bases to trimming and J lost 8 bases, with 7 bases between them. The CDR3 contains 12 residues. In DNA, the CDR3 is TGTGCCAGCAGCCAGGTCACGGGGGAGCTGTTTTTT. Protein sequence: CASSQVTGELFF.

The rearrangement uses TRBV20-1 and TRBJ2-5; 11 bases agree with TRBD2. Looked up from germline, CDR1 is DFQATT and CDR2 is SNEGSKA (reference sequence). V trimming: 3 bases; J trimming: 4 bases; junction bases outside the gene matches: 7. The CDR3 loop spans 15 amino acids. The CDR3 protein is CSASRSGGASETQYF. The CDR3 region has the DNA TGCAGTGCTAGTCGTAGCGGGGGGGCCTCAGAGACCCAGTACTTC.

This clone was observed once. This chain uses TRBV7-2 with TRBJ1-2; D perhaps matches TRBD1 (5 bases). The germline V gene has CDR1 SGHTA and CDR2 FQGNSA. The CDR3 has 16 amino acids. Deletions cut 0 bases from V and 4 bases from J, with 15 bases between. As DNA, the CDR3 is TGTGCCAGCAGCTTAGCGGGGCAGATGCCCTTCTATGGCTACACCTTC. Protein sequence: CASSLAGQMPFYGYTF.

This clone was seen only a few times. This chain uses TRBV30 with TRBJ1-5, with D possibly TRBD1 on 5 matching bases. V was cut by 0 bases and J by 4 bases, with 10 bases left in between. The CDR3 has 14 amino acids. The germline V gene encodes CDR1 GTSNPN and CDR2 SVGIG (reference sequence). CDR3 DNA: TGTGCCTGGAGTGTACTTTGGGGGAATCAGCCCCAGCATTTT. This codes for CAWSVLWGNQPQHF.

The chain joins TRBV9 to TRBJ2-7; possibly TRBD1 for D (6 bases). This CDR3 comprises 13 residues. Germline assignment: CDR1 SGDLS and CDR2 YYNGEE. Trimming left V 3 bases short and J 6 bases short, with 13 bases between. The CDR3 sequence is CASSDSTGREQYF. CDR3 in DNA: TGTGCCAGCAGCGATTCAACAGGGCGCGAGCAGTACTTC.

This clone was counted a single time. CDR3: CASSGLAGDPGELFF. CDR3 sequence (DNA): TGTGCCAGCAGCGGACTAGCGGGGGATCCCGGGGAGCTGTTTTTT. The chain employs TRBV27 and TRBJ2-2; 13 nucleotides match TRBD2. The CDR3 runs to 15 residues. J was trimmed by 6 bases and V by 6 bases; bases with no gene match: 4. Germline CDR1 reads MNHEY; CDR2 reads SMNVEV (reference sequence).

This chain joins TRBV6-1 and TRBJ1-3; no definite D call. Trimming took off 0 bases at V and 3 bases at J, with 12 bases between the two ends. The CDR3 is 16 residues long. CDR1 and CDR2 (germline): MNHNS, SASEGT. The CDR3 DNA reads TGTGCCAGCAGTGAAGCGGGTTATGGATTTGGAAACACCATATATTTT. It specifies CASSEAGYGFGNTIYF.

This rearrangement joins TRBV25-1 to TRBJ1-1, with D perhaps TRBD1 (6 bases). The CDR3 loop spans 16 amino acids. Trimming cost V 2 bases and J 0 bases, with 13 bases left between them. Germline loops: CDR1 MGHDK, CDR2 SYGVNS. The DNA of the CDR3 is TGTGCCAGCAGTGAAAACAGGGCAACTATGAACACTGAAGCTTTCTTT. Protein product: CASSENRATMNTEAFF.

The chain links TRBV27 to TRBJ1-1; D not resolved. Germline V gene data show CDR1 as MNHEY and CDR2 as SMNVEV (reference sequence). The CDR3 spans 14 residues. Between the trimmed V and J ends, which lost 3 bases and 4 bases, there was a span of 12 bases. CDR3 nucleotide sequence: TGTGCCAGCAGTTTGGCGGGTTTGGGCACTGAAGCTTTCTTT. Amino acid sequence: CASSLAGLGTEAFF.

This chain links TRBV4-3 with TRBJ1-4; TRBD1 matches 8 bases. Germline trimming cut 6 bases from V and 5 bases from J; bases unmatched to any gene: 17. The CDR3 loop spans 18 amino acids. The V gene's germline CDR1 is LGHNA and CDR2 YSLEER. CDR3: CASRLEGQGAKVNEKLFF. CDR3 DNA: TGCGCCAGCAGACTAGAGGGGCAGGGGGCCAAAGTGAATGAAAAACTGTTTTTT.